This T cell receptor beta chain was observed in a study of CD8+CD57+ T cells in acquired aplastic anemia. Patients chosen for sequencing had shown CD8+CD57+ cell expansion by flow cytometry. Germline V gene lookup returns CDR1 ENHRY and CDR2 SYGVKD. The V end lost 2 bases, the J end lost 7 bases, and 6 bases lay between the germline ends. There are 12 residues in the CDR3. CDR3 and TCR beta VDJ profiling relied on genomic DNA as the template. TCRdb ran MiXCR on the reads and lists one entry per CDR3 protein. The data show around 200,000 distinct CDR3 sequences, with 48% seen just once and over 10% held by the top ten.

This chain connects TRBV10-3 to TRBJ2-1; D possibly corresponds to TRBD2 (5 bases). The sample was sorted CD4+, CD8+, or CD8+CD57+ T cells (not recorded which) from PBMCs. This TCR came from a human donor with aplastic anemia. CDR3 loop: CAISETGNEQFF. In DNA, the CDR3 is TGTGCCATCAGTGAGACGGGAAATGAGCAGTTCTTC.